The T cell receptor (beta chain) under discussion was sequenced for a study of shared T cell receptors in the human thymus (dated by TCRdb to about 2021). For context, the study as a whole: The study examined how self-reactive, shared T-cell receptor alpha chains are generated in the human thymus.

The library was prepared using the immunoSEQ multiplex PCR assay. As stored in TCRdb, this immuneACCESS dataset retains in-frame rearrangements with V and J assigned. A fraction of the clones does not appear; measured against another copy, unresolved V genes explain less than half of the discrepancy, and the remainder lacks a known reason. This sample has some 700,000 clones in its table, and 88% of those were observed once. The ten largest clones take up 0.0095% to 0.013% of the sample. Germline trimming amounts to 0 bases on V and 5 bases on J, with 7 as the count of junction bases outside the gene matches. CDR1 and CDR2 are drawn from the germline V gene (reference sequence): MNHNY, SVGAGI. Spanning cysteine to phenylalanine, the CDR3 consists of 15 amino acids. The retained sequence is limited to the CDR3, 45 bases, with the frame set at the first base. On this clone itself: Its antigen is currently not known. One base away there is no much larger clone; base qualities are not given.

The same data also went into a second study, on human thymus T cells. In that second paper, the authors write: In Finland, the donors were immunologically healthy infants who were having open corrective cardiac surgery for congenital heart defects. Thymus tissue was obtained as surgical resects removed during corrective cardiac surgery. V and J gene segment usage appeared biased in both thymic and peripheral blood repertoires. The related research found that thymic TCR repertoires overlapped highly between unrelated individuals. The study characterized TCR alpha and beta repertoires from fewer than ten infant thymus samples and a few related peripheral blood samples. Donor ages ranging from roughly 7 to 250 days were recorded, and roughly six male and a couple of female infants were included in the cohort. Thymocytes were mechanically released from the tissue and were stored as pellets of roughly 9.5-30 million cells at -70 degrees C. Genomic DNA was extracted from frozen cell pellets with a QIAsymphony instrument. The immunoSEQ multiplex PCR assay was used to amplify the TCRB and TCRAD loci from a standardized amount of quality-controlled genomic DNA. The amplicons covered the V(D)J region and were long enough to include the CDR3 and to identify the V and J genes. The amplicons were sequenced on an Illumina platform via the commercial immunoSEQ service. Primer bias and sequencing errors were corrected as previously described, and TCRAD and TCRB definitions were based on the IMGT database. Repertoires were analysed with immunoSEQ Analyzer 3.0 and VDJTools, covering basic statistics, V/J segment usage, diversity estimates, rarefaction and pairwise overlap. Chao1, ChaoE, Efron-Thisted, Shannon and inverse Simpson indices were used to estimate diversity, which was also estimated on datasets down-sampled to the smallest sample. Repertoire overlap was assessed by strict matching of CDR3 nucleotide sequence, V gene and J gene, and clustering was done by Jaccard-based multidimensional scaling. Thymus samples yielded on average roughly 840,000 unique TCRB clonotypes, compared with around 84,000 from blood samples.

The sample was thymocytes. This sequence originates from a boy younger than two with a congenital heart defect. Donor details come from another sample of the same person, matched by shared clones. The V and J genes are TRBV6-6 and TRBJ2-7; a stretch of 7 junction bases matches TRBD2. CDR3 region: CASSYSAGERHEQYF. The base sequence is TGTGCCAGCAGTTACTCCGCGGGAGAGAGGCACGAGCAGTACTTC.